The source of this TCR beta chain is a study of blood T cell repertoires in COVID-19. Overall study: The origin of the acute and convalescent COVID-19 samples was the United States, Italy and Spain. T cells, B-cell-depleted T cells, or PBMCs provided the cDNA or gDNA that served as material.

Per the original methods: Estimated nucleated cell counts came from reference gene primer amplification. Data came from immunoSEQ multiplex PCR; TCRdb stores just in-frame clones and leaves some out. Clone size and the V and J calls come from that table; the DNA yielded D and trimming. The sample includes about 21,000 clones, around 89% seen only once; the top ten take 20% to 30%. V lost 4 bases, J lost 2 bases, and 14 bases lay in between. Germline assignment: CDR1 MNHNY and CDR2 SVGAGI (reference sequence). The CDR3 runs 15 residues. The sample was peripheral blood. The chain joins TRBV6-6 to TRBJ2-5, with D tentatively TRBD2 (5 bases). The receptor was isolated from a human donor with active COVID-19. The donor label of this sample is uncertain. This CDR3 is CASSSPPAGQETQYF. CDR3 DNA sequence: TGTGCCAGCAGTTCCCCCCCCGCGGGTCAAGAGACCCAGTACTTC.